The 7 T cell receptor beta chains below come from one sample, sequenced in a study of blood T cell repertoires in COVID-19. The repertoire was sequenced with immunoSEQ multiplex PCR; TCRdb's copy has only in-frame clones and lacks some. Of about 180,000 clones listed, roughly 88% are singletons. Sequencing was done on a sample of peripheral blood. The receptor set was obtained from a middle-aged woman with COVID-19, enrolled during active disease.

V and J are TRBV7-3 and TRBJ2-1; 9 nucleotides match TRBD2. Germline trimming cut 5 bases from V and 9 bases from J; bases unmatched to any gene: 11. Per germline, CDR1 SGHTA and CDR2 FQGTGA. CDR3 size: 15 residues. The CDR3 DNA reads TGTGCCAGCAGCCACCTAGCGGGGAGTACCGGTGAGCAGTTCTTC. Amino acids: CASSHLAGSTGEQFF.

This clone was observed once. The gene calls are TRBV12-3 or TRBV12-4 and TRBJ1-2, with 8 bases fitting TRBD1. The CDR3 covers 13 residues. Trimming cost V 6 bases and J 6 bases; bases outside gene matches: 6. The CDR3 bases are TGTGCCAGCAGCCCCAGGGGGCTGGATGGCTACACCTTC. It yields the protein CASSPRGLDGYTF.

The rearrangement links TRBV10-1 to TRBJ1-3, with 7 positions matching TRBD1. V lost 6 bases to trimming and J lost 0 bases; unmatched junction nucleotides: 5. The V gene's germline CDR1 is WNHNN and CDR2 SYGVQD (reference sequence). The CDR3 loop spans 15 amino acids. CDR3 loop: CASSAWDSSGNTIYF. CDR3 bases: TGCGCCAGCAGCGCCTGGGACAGCTCTGGAAACACCATATATTTT.

This clone has ten or more counts. The chain couples TRBV28 to TRBJ1-5, with a possible D match to TRBD1 (6 bases). The CDR3 sequence is 14 residues long. Trimming left V 4 bases short and J 4 bases short, with 11 bases between. The germline gives CDR1 MDHEN, CDR2 SYDVKM. CDR3 loop: CASSSGTPNQPQHF. The DNA of the CDR3 is TGTGCCAGCAGTTCCGGGACACCTAATCAGCCCCAGCATTTT. The full variable domain, its missing parts supplied by reference TRBV28 and TRBJ1-5, is DVKVTQSSRYLVKRTGEKVFLECVQDMDHENMFWYRQDPGLGLRLIYFSYDVKMKEKGDIPEGYSVSREKKERFSLILESASTNQTSMYLCASSSGTPNQPQHFGDGTRLSIL.

The chain joins TRBV12-5 to TRBJ2-1; TRBD1 aligns across 11 bases. V lost 0 bases to trimming and J lost 6 bases; unmatched junction nucleotides: 7. Germline CDR1 reads LGHNT; CDR2 reads FRNRAP. The CDR3 has 17 residues. CDR3 coding DNA: TGTGCTAGTGGTTTGGTCCTCGGGACAGGGGGAATCAATGAGCAGTTCTTC. Translating gives CASGLVLGTGGINEQFF.

This chain connects TRBV27 to TRBJ1-5; TRBD1 agrees at 7 bases. This CDR3 has 12 residues. J lost 7 bases, V lost 9 bases, and 6 bases had no gene match. The germline V gene encodes CDR1 MNHEY and CDR2 SMNVEV (reference sequence). The CDR3 region has the DNA TGTGCCAGTCGGGACAGCCAACAGCCCCAGCATTTT. It is translated as CASRDSQQPQHF.

The chain recombines TRBV3-1 (or the pseudogene TRBV3-2) with TRBJ1-2, with 8 bases matching TRBD1. This CDR3 has 15 amino acids. Germline V gene sequence: CDR1 LGHDT, CDR2 YNNKEL (reference sequence). V lost 4 bases and J lost 7; bases outside the gene matches: 11. The CDR3 here is CASSPLTQGAVGYTF. CDR3 coding DNA: TGTGCCAGCAGCCCCCTCACGCAGGGGGCAGTTGGCTACACCTTC.